One T cell receptor (beta chain) is described in this entry. This clonotype occurred a few times. Its specific antigen is unknown. No base quality values were provided; no much bigger clone lies one nucleotide off. This entry comes from a study of T cells after yellow fever vaccination (dated by TCRdb to the late 2010s). Concerning the study at large: The SMART-Seq v4 Ultra Low Input RNA kit was used to prepare libraries from fractions with low cell numbers. Two healthy male donors, one aged 18 to 30 and one aged 30 to 40 years, made up the cohort. To follow T-cell clones before and after both primary and booster YFV17D yellow fever vaccination, bulk TCR alpha and beta repertoires underwent longitudinal sequencing. Blood was drawn at multiple timepoints before and after primary and secondary immunization, with bulk PBMC replicates and cell subsets isolated.

Counted from cysteine to phenylalanine, this CDR3 has 16 amino acids. The only DNA kept is the CDR3, 48 bases in frame from the first base. V ends up 3 bases short and J 3 bases short, with an unmatched junction base count of 6. From the germline V gene, CDR1 is SGDLS and CDR2 is YYNGEE. Synthesis of TCR cDNA relied on 5'RACE template switching, a step that introduced a universal primer site along with unique molecular identifiers. Priming for cDNA synthesis came from both the TCR alpha and TCR beta constant segments. Two PCR steps were used to amplify libraries, with sample barcodes and sequencing adapters being added in the second step. Sequencing of libraries was done on Illumina HiSeq 2500 (2x100 bp) or NovaSeq (2x150 bp). The study's own analysis went as follows. Demultiplexing of reads and collapsing into UMI consensus sequences were performed with MIGEC, and V(D)J alignment was carried out with MiXCR. Using edgeR on replicate PBMC samples, clonotypes were called vaccine-responding if FDR was below 0.01 and the log2 fold change was above 5 up to day 15. Bulk clonotypes were assigned CD4 or CD8 identity according to which sequenced CD4 or CD8 repertoire held them at higher abundance. TCRdb handled the public reads itself, with Q25 trimming in fastp and clone calling in MiXCR, and kept productive beta chains. Each entry is one CDR3 protein sequence, shown with its most common DNA and genes. The authors' filters were not applied to this entry. This sample lists approximately 110,000 distinct CDR3 sequences; 7% to 8.5% were detected once. Over 25% of the sample goes to the ten largest clones.

Findings and caveats that apply to the study as a whole: The study included only a couple of donors, which limits how far the findings can be generalized. A small share of clonotypes was detected in both CD4 and CD8 compartments, with the overlap likely arising from convergent recombination. After the booster, most of the clones that had expanded following primary vaccination were detected again (almost 98% of CD4 and 80% to 90% of CD8), which suggests that memory was broadly maintained. Compared with the primary T-cell response, the secondary T-cell response was weaker but faster, peaking on day 5 rather than day 15. Computational filtering was required because FACS-sorted repertoires could contain abundant contaminating clonotypes from the bulk population.

This specimen's treatment or condition label, per the study, means: live attenuated yellow fever vaccine strain. A standard Ficoll-Paque protocol was used to isolate PBMCs from peripheral blood. CD4 and CD8 T-cell fractions were isolated with Dynabeads CD4 and CD8 positive selection kits. TriZol was used to extract RNA from bulk PBMCs, from CD4 and CD8 fractions, and from dextramer-positive and dextramer-negative fractions. This TCR was recovered from a man aged 30-40 years who received the YFV17D yellow fever vaccine. The sample here was CD8+ T cells sorted from PBMCs, taken 45 days after the yellow fever booster vaccination. The rearranged chain carries TRBV9 and TRBJ2-7; the junction holds 13 bases that match TRBD2. At the DNA level, the sequence is TGTGCCAGCAGCGGAGGGACTAGCGGGGCTTACTACGAGCAGTACTTC. This yields the protein CASSGGTSGAYYEQYF.